The T cell receptor beta chain described here comes from a study of shared clonotypes between healthy human individuals. Study observations and caveats: Compared with memory subsets, naive subsets generally had larger estimated richness. Shared across a few donors were roughly 5% of the naive CD4 clonotypes. Sorted-subset sequencing was shown by rarefaction to be incomplete despite large depth.

Clones were read by immunoSEQ multiplex PCR, and TCRdb kept only the in-frame ones, dropping some. The sample yields 760,000 or so clones, about 96% seen once. This CDR3 contains 15 residues. V dropped 8 bases and J dropped 0 bases, with 14 bases sitting between them. Germline V gene lookup returns CDR1 MDHEN and CDR2 SYDVKM. CD45RO-negative, CCR7-selected cells formed the naive CD8 fraction, which excluded terminally differentiated effector memory CD45RA+ cells. On this clone: Its antigen is unidentified.

This receptor was taken from a man in his thirties or forties in good health. This rearrangement joins TRBV28 to TRBJ1-5; D is possibly TRBD1 (5 bases). Sequenced: naive CD8+ T cells sorted from blood. CDR3 sequence reads: CASGRGTYSNQPQHF. CDR3 coding DNA: TGTGCCAGCGGAAGGGGCACGTATAGCAATCAGCCCCAGCATTTT.